This T cell receptor beta chain was retrieved from a study of blood T cell repertoires in COVID-19. Study background: Samples representing acute and convalescent COVID-19 were sourced from the United States, Italy and Spain. PBMCs, B-cell-depleted T cells, or T cells were the source of the cDNA or gDNA that made up the material.

V lost 6 bases, J lost 1 base, and 21 bases lay in between. Germline V gene data show CDR1 as MDHEN and CDR2 as SYDVKM. The CDR3 covers 17 residues. Authors' methods: How many nucleated cells were present was estimated from reference gene primer amplification. The data were produced by immunoSEQ multiplex PCR, yet TCRdb's version contains in-frame clones alone and is incomplete. V and J calls and clone size are as listed in that table; D and trimming were resolved from the DNA. The sample shows some 120,000 clones, around 88% of them seen only once. The sequence came from a man at least 80 years old with active or convalescent COVID-19. Sequencing was done on a sample of peripheral blood. V is TRBV28 and J is TRBJ1-1, with D possibly matching TRBD1 (6 bases). The chain's CDR3 is CASRGGRQAIRNTEAFF. The CDR3 coding sequence is TGTGCCAGCAGGGGGGGGCGACAGGCTATTAGGAACACTGAAGCTTTCTTT.